The 5 T cell receptor beta chains given below trace back to one sample, sequenced in a study of control samples from healthy donors and cancer patients. The repertoire was sequenced with immunoSEQ multiplex PCR; TCRdb's copy has only in-frame clones and lacks some. Here the sample spans about 85,000 clones, roughly nine tenths being singletons. Source material: blood. The receptors were sampled from a woman aged 55-69 years in good health.

CDR3 sequence: CASSEATGNQPQHF. As DNA, the CDR3 is TGTGCCAGCAGTGAAGCGACGGGCAATCAGCCCCAGCATTTT. The rearrangement links TRBV6-1 to TRBJ1-5; no reliable D call. V lost 0 bases to trimming and J lost 2 bases, with 5 bases between them. The CDR3 spans 14 residues. The germline V gene encodes CDR1 MNHNS and CDR2 SASEGT.

This chain joins TRBV5-1 and TRBJ1-2; D gene unclear. CDR1 is SGHRS and CDR2 is YFSETQ in the germline V gene. This CDR3 comprises 13 residues. Trimming removed 0 bases at V and 7 bases at J, with 10 bases between. CDR3 amino acids: CASSLARMGGYTF. CDR3 DNA sequence: TGCGCCAGCAGCTTGGCACGGATGGGTGGCTACACCTTC.

The chain employs TRBV5-4 and TRBJ1-6, with 7 positions matching TRBD1. J lost 6 bases, V lost 5 bases, and 11 bases had no gene match. Germline values: CDR1 SGHNT, CDR2 YYREEE (reference sequence). The CDR3 has 16 amino acids. This chain's CDR3 is CASSRAPGQLNSPLHF. CDR3 nucleotide sequence: TGTGCCAGCAGTCGAGCGCCGGGACAGCTTAATTCACCCCTCCACTTT.

V gene TRBV28 combines with J gene TRBJ1-5, with TRBD1 as a possible D gene (6 bases). Trimming cost V 3 bases and J 7 bases, with 13 bases left between them. CDR1 is MDHEN and CDR2 is SYDVKM in the germline V gene. This CDR3 region has 14 residues. The CDR3 protein is CASSFVQGGQPQHF. DNA of the CDR3: TGTGCCAGCAGTTTCGTACAGGGTGGGCAGCCCCAGCATTTT. The full variable domain, in which reference TRBV28 and TRBJ1-5 provide the parts outside the CDR3, is DVKVTQSSRYLVKRTGEKVFLECVQDMDHENMFWYRQDPGLGLRLIYFSYDVKMKEKGDIPEGYSVSREKKERFSLILESASTNQTSMYLCASSFVQGGQPQHFGDGTRLSIL.

This chain joins TRBV19 and TRBJ1-1, with D uncertain. Per the germline V gene, CDR1 is LNHDA and CDR2 is SQIVND (reference sequence). The CDR3 spans 14 residues. The germline V and J ends were trimmed by 3 bases and 1 base, with 9 bases remaining between them. Here the CDR3 DNA reads TGTGCCAGTAGTATTGGGGTCAGGAACACTGAAGCTTTCTTT. It encodes CASSIGVRNTEAFF.